These 4 T cell receptor beta chains were sequenced from one sample in a study of cytomegalovirus exposure and HLA in healthy donors (dated by TCRdb to between 2016 and 2019). Library creation used the immunoSEQ multiplex PCR assay. For the multiplex PCR, a mixture combining 60 forward primers for TCR Vbeta segments and 13 reverse primers for TCR Jbeta segments was used. The immuneACCESS repertoire file appears here via TCRdb, limited to in-frame rearrangements. These files lack a portion of the clones; in checked studies, under half of the deficit traces to unresolved V genes, and the cause of the others is not known. The table for this sample lists roughly 140,000 clones; roughly 82% of them were counted only once. Of the sample, under 7.5% is held by the ten largest clones. Source material: PBMCs. These receptors were obtained from a woman aged 50 to 65 in good health and CMV-seropositive.

This sequence joins TRBV7-2 and TRBJ2-1; no clear D gene. The CDR3 length is 16 residues. V was cut by 2 bases and J by 0 bases, with 11 bases left in between. Per germline, CDR1 SGHTA and CDR2 FQGNSA. The CDR3 sequence is CASSLLMSSSYNEQFF. CDR3 bases: TGTGCCAGCAGCTTACTAATGTCTAGCTCCTACAATGAGCAGTTCTTC.

Written as DNA, the CDR3 is TGCGCCAGTTCCCGACCGGACTCTAATTCACCCCTCCACTTT. It translates to CASSRPDSNSPLHF. The V call is TRBV5-1, the J call TRBJ1-6; unclear D gene. Trimming shortened V by 8 bases and J by 6 bases, and 15 bases separated the two germline ends. Germline V CDR1 and CDR2: SGHRS, YFSETQ. This CDR3 is 14 amino acids long.

To note about this clone: Distinct nucleotide sequences in the sample also encode this CDR3. The V and J genes are TRBV7-9 and TRBJ1-2, with TRBD1 as a possible D gene (5 bases). Between the trimmed V and J ends, which lost 2 bases and 4 bases, there was a span of 8 bases. The CDR3 runs to 13 residues. Germline loops: CDR1 SEHNR, CDR2 FQNEAQ (reference sequence). CDR3 residues: CASSLQGFYGYTF. Written as DNA, the CDR3 is TGTGCCAGCAGCTTACAGGGATTCTATGGCTACACCTTC.

This clone came up a few times. The chain uses TRBV27 and TRBJ2-2, with D uncertain. The CDR3 is 13 residues long. Germline values: CDR1 MNHEY, CDR2 SMNVEV (reference sequence). Trimming shortened V by 2 bases and J by 6 bases, and 7 bases separated the two germline ends. CDR3 DNA: TGTGCCAGCAGTTTAGGCGGTGCCGGGGAGCTGTTTTTT. Amino acids: CASSLGGAGELFF.